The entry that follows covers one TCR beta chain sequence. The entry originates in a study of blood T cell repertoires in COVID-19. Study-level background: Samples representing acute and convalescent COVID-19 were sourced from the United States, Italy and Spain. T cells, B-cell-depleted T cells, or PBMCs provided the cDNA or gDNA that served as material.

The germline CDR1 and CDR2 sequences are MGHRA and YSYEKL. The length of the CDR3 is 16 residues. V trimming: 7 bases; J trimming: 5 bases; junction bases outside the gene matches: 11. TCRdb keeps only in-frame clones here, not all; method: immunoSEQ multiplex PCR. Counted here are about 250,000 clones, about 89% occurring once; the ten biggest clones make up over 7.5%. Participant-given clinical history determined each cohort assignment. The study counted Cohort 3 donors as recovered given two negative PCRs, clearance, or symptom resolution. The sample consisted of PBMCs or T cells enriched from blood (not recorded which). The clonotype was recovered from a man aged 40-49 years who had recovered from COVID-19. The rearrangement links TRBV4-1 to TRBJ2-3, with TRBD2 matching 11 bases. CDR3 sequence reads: CASTYESSGRVDTQYF. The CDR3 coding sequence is TGCGCCAGCACCTATGAAAGTAGCGGGAGGGTAGATACGCAGTATTTT.